The rows below give T cell receptor beta chains drawn from one sample of a study of beta chain features in type 1 diabetes. Profiling relied on immunoSEQ multiplex PCR, and the TCRdb table lists in-frame clones only, not all of them. The profile shows about 240,000 clones, around a quarter of them singletons. The sequenced sample was central memory CD4+ T cells from blood. The source is a man aged 25-45 years in good health. The CDR3 runs from the conserved cysteine through the conserved F or W. Each record gives: D gene, J gene, clone size, V gene, CDR3 protein, CDR3 DNA. D genes are given only for firm matches. Rows may omit the clone size; those that give it use once, few, many or a size class.

- TRBJ2-7 - TRBV5-1 CASSLDGSYEQYF TGCGCCAGCAGCTTGGACGGCTCCTACGAGCAGTACTTC
- TRBJ2-5 - TRBV14 CASSRRQASFQETQYF TGTGCCAGCAGCCGACGACAGGCCTCTTTTCAAGAGACCCAGTACTTC
- TRBJ2-7 few TRBV7-2 CASSSSAGNYEQYF TGTGCCAGCAGCTCCTCTGCAGGGAACTACGAGCAGTACTTC
TRBD1 TRBJ1-2 - TRBV6-5 CASSYKGGGYGYTF TGTGCCAGCAGTTACAAAGGGGGCGGTTACGGCTACACCTTC
- TRBJ2-7 - TRBV29-1 CSGGEDEQYF TGCAGTGGAGGGGAGGACGAGCAGTACTTC
- TRBJ2-2 - TRBV7-2 CASSRDRQSAGELFF TGTGCCAGCAGCCGAGACAGGCAAAGTGCCGGGGAGCTGTTTTTT
TRBD2 TRBJ2-7 few TRBV29-1 CSVAKTGGPDYEQYF TGCAGCGTTGCGAAGACGGGGGGGCCCGACTACGAGCAGTACTTC
- TRBJ2-1 many TRBV29-1 CSARVDEQFF TGCAGCGCCAGGGTTGATGAGCAGTTCTTC
TRBD2 TRBJ2-5 - TRBV5-1 CASSLTSGSRETQYF TGCGCCAGCAGCTTGACCAGCGGGAGTAGAGAGACCCAGTACTTC
- TRBJ2-3 - TRBV23-1 CASGSAGSSTDTQYF TGCGCCAGCGGATCCGCGGGCTCTAGCACAGATACGCAGTATTTT
TRBD2 TRBJ2-1 - TRBV6-1 CASSERSPGLAGVHEQFF TGTGCCAGCAGTGAGAGAAGCCCTGGACTAGCGGGGGTCCATGAGCAGTTCTTC
- TRBJ1-2 - TRBV29-1 CSVEGARNGYTF TGCAGCGTTGAGGGGGCTAGGAACGGCTACACCTTC
- TRBJ2-4 - TRBV13 CASSLGTQGSADIQYF TGTGCCAGCAGCTTAGGAACCCAGGGATCAGCGGACATTCAGTACTTC
- TRBJ2-3 - TRBV30 CAWSGRDTQYF TGTGCCTGGAGTGGCAGAGATACGCAGTATTTT
- TRBJ2-3 few TRBV21-1 CASSSPGQGRADTQYF TGTGCCAGCAGCTCACCGGGACAGGGAAGGGCAGATACGCAGTATTTT
TRBD1 TRBJ1-1 few TRBV30 CAWRAPDRRNTEAFF TGTGCCTGGAGAGCCCCGGACAGGAGGAACACTGAAGCTTTCTTT
- TRBJ1-5 - TRBV2 CASSAGRNQPQHF TGTGCCAGCAGTGCGGGGAGGAATCAGCCCCAGCATTTT
TRBD1 TRBJ2-5 - TRBV28 CASSFGRGRETQYF TGTGCCAGCAGTTTCGGCAGGGGGAGAGAGACCCAGTACTTC
TRBD2 TRBJ2-5 once TRBV7-2 CASSTAGLAGFERQYF TGTGCCAGCAGCACCGCGGGACTAGCAGGGTTCGAGAGGCAGTACTTC
TRBD1 TRBJ1-1 - TRBV7-2 CASSLAWDSGTEAFF TGTGCCAGCAGCTTAGCCTGGGACAGTGGAACTGAAGCTTTCTTT
TRBD1 TRBJ1-1 few TRBV9 CASSPGTVNTEAFF TGTGCCAGCAGCCCTGGGACAGTTAACACTGAAGCTTTCTTT
- TRBJ1-5 many TRBV7-2 CASSQAGGSNQPQHF TGTGCCAGCAGTCAAGCGGGGGGAAGCAATCAGCCCCAGCATTTT
- TRBJ1-5 - TRBV6-1 CASSATGRETSNQPQHF TGTGCCAGCAGTGCGACCGGGAGGGAAACTAGCAATCAGCCCCAGCATTTT
- TRBJ2-7 - TRBV6-5 CASSDPRIYEQYF TGTGCCAGCAGTGATCCCCGGATCTACGAGCAGTACTTC
- TRBJ2-1 few TRBV7-2 CASRLDHNEQFF TGTGCCAGCAGACTAGACCACAATGAGCAGTTCTTC